This T cell receptor beta chain is drawn from a study of T cells after yellow fever vaccination. This clonotype was counted at least ten times. The ends were cut back, 4 bases at V and 2 bases at J, with 12 bases in the middle. This CDR3 has 14 amino acids. Per the germline V gene, CDR1 is SGHRS and CDR2 is YFSETQ. TCRdb recomputed calls from the 5' RACE reads with MiXCR, one row per CDR3 protein. The sample holds about 130,000 distinct CDR3 sequences, 7.4% seen once. The V and J genes are TRBV5-1 and TRBJ2-5, with D uncertain. This clonotype originated in a man younger than 30 who received the YFV17D yellow fever vaccine. The specimen was CD4+ T cells sorted from PBMCs, collected 10 days after the first yellow fever vaccination. CDR3 in amino acids: CASSVGSIQETQYF. CDR3 DNA sequence: TGCGCCAGCAGCGTGGGCTCTATACAAGAGACCCAGTACTTC.